What follows are 21 T cell receptor beta chains derived from one specimen sequenced in a study of low-dose radiotherapy and immunotherapy resistance in tumors. The time point denotes: before trial treatment. Primers used for first-strand cDNA, a TRAV- and TRBV-specific set, covered both alpha and beta chains. For amplifying TCRs, the PCR ran for approximately 21 cycles with Phusion, which was used together with a constant-region primer and the adapter on the V primers. TCRdb reanalysed the reads using MiXCR and keeps one entry per CDR3 protein. This sample carries over 65,000 distinct CDR3 sequences, roughly 19% of them seen once, and the ten largest clones take 2.8%. Sample: PBMCs, taken before treatment. These receptors originate from a male donor with prostate cancer.

This clonotype was detected many times. Germline and junction disagree at one end, which may indicate a read error. This chain connects TRBV11-2 to TRBJ2-7; no clear D gene. The CDR3 extends over 13 amino acids. Germline CDR1 is SGHAT and CDR2 is FQNNGV. The CDR3 region has the DNA TGTGCCAGCAGCTTAGATCTCGTCTCCCCAAGCCTCTTC. Protein sequence: CASSLDLVSPSLF.

This clonotype was seen repeatedly, ten times or more. The V and J genes are TRBV4-1 and TRBJ2-7; 8 bases align to TRBD1. CDR1 MGHRA and CDR2 YSYEKL come from the germline V gene. CDR3 length equals 17 residues. Losses at the gene ends were 2 bases for V and 1 base for J; bases not matched to a gene: 10. The CDR3 loop reads CASSQLTGTGLSYEQYF. CDR3 bases: TGCGCCAGCAGCCAACTAACCGGGACAGGTCTATCCTACGAGCAGTACTTC.

This clonotype showed up many times. The V call is TRBV5-1, the J call TRBJ2-1; 13 bases are a match to TRBD2. The V gene's germline CDR1 is SGHRS and CDR2 YFSETQ. Trimming took 4 bases from V and 6 from J; bases not matched to a gene: 7. The CDR3 has 16 residues. The CDR3 loop is CASSPTSGGAGNEQFF. The DNA of the CDR3 is TGCGCCAGCAGCCCAACTAGCGGGGGGGCAGGCAATGAGCAGTTCTTC.

This clonotype was seen at least ten times. This chain joins TRBV3-1 and TRBJ1-2, with TRBD1 matching 7 bases. Looked up from germline, CDR1 is LGHDT and CDR2 is YNNKEL (reference sequence). CDR3 length: 13 amino acids. The V gene end was trimmed by 4 bases and the J gene end by 8 bases; junction bases not matched to a gene: 7. The CDR3, as DNA: TGTGCCAGCAGCCCAACAGGGGTTAACGGCTACACCTTC. Translation gives CASSPTGVNGYTF.

This clonotype appeared a few times. The chain combines TRBV19 with TRBJ2-2; D assignment may be TRBD1 or TRBD2 (6 bases each). Per the germline V gene, CDR1 is LNHDA and CDR2 is SQIVND (reference sequence). Between the trimmed V and J ends, which lost 8 bases and 6 bases, there was a span of 16 bases. The CDR3 loop spans 14 amino acids. CDR3 nucleotides: TGTGCCAGTGTAGCCGGGGGCGAAGCCGGGGAGCTGTTTTTT. Its translation is CASVAGGEAGELFF.

This clonotype has a count of ten or more. The chain has TRBV5-1 and TRBJ2-1; a possible D gene is TRBD1 (6 bases). Looked up from germline, CDR1 is SGHRS and CDR2 is YFSETQ. V lost 0 bases, J lost 5 bases, and 12 bases lay in between. The length of the CDR3 is 15 residues. CDR3 sequence reads: CASSLAGAIDNEQFF. In DNA, the CDR3 is TGCGCCAGCAGCTTGGCAGGGGCAATAGACAATGAGCAGTTCTTC.

As for this clonotype: It is likely a read error: a sequence one base away is far more abundant. The V gene is TRBV10-3, the J gene TRBJ2-7; 9 positions agree with TRBD2. In germline, CDR1 is ENHRY, CDR2 SYGVKD. The CDR3 loop spans 18 amino acids. The CDR3 reads CASSERTSVGAFSYEQYF. The CDR3 DNA is TGTGCCAGCAGTGAAAGGACTAGCGTGGGGGCATTCTCCTACGAGCAGTACTTC.

The J gene is TRBJ1-1, the V gene TRBV5-7, with D perhaps matching TRBD1 (5 bases). TRBV5-7 counts as an open reading frame of uncertain function. Trimming stripped 10 bases from V and 5 bases from J, with 18 bases between. The CDR3 is 13 amino acids. CDR3 protein: CAQPKGSWTEAFF. CDR3 sequence (DNA): TGTGCCCAACCAAAGGGGAGTTGGACTGAAGCTTTCTTT.

The sample holds many counts of this clonotype. This chain uses TRBV10-3 with TRBJ2-5; TRBD2 matches at 12 bases. Germline CDR1 and CDR2: ENHRY and SYGVKD. The CDR3 extends over 14 amino acids. Germline trimming cut 10 bases from V and 1 base from J; bases unmatched to any gene: 4. The CDR3 DNA follows: TGTGCCACGACTAGCGGGGGTTCCCAAGAGACCCAGTACTTC. It codes for CATTSGGSQETQYF.

This clonotype has a handful of counts. A far larger clone is just one base off, so this is likely a read error. The J gene is TRBJ2-1, the V gene TRBV13; no clear D. The CDR3 loop spans 15 amino acids. Germline V gene data show CDR1 as PRHDT and CDR2 as FYEKMQ (reference sequence). The V end was cut by 5 bases, the J end by 10 bases, with 21 bases between. The CDR3 DNA reads as TGTGCCAGCAGCGTCGGATCCTCCGCCCTCTACGAGCAGTTCTTC. It translates to CASSVGSSALYEQFF.

This clonotype was counted ten times or more. The chain uses TRBV27 and TRBJ2-2, with unresolved D. CDR3 length: 13 residues. Germline CDR1 is MNHEY and CDR2 is SMNVEV (reference sequence). The V gene lost 5 bases and the J gene lost 6 bases, with 10 bases spanning the gap. The CDR3 bases are TGTGCCAGCAGTAATCTAAGGGCCGGGGAGCTGTTTTTT. Translation: CASSNLRAGELFF.

This clonotype came up many times. The rearrangement joins TRBV9 to TRBJ1-1; D remains unclear. The CDR3 extends over 13 amino acids. Germline CDR1 and CDR2: SGDLS and YYNGEE. V was cut by 0 bases and J by 0 bases, with 3 bases left in between. In nucleotides, the CDR3 is TGTGCCAGCAGCGTAGAGGTGAACACTGAAGCTTTCTTT. Translation gives CASSVEVNTEAFF.

The table lists this clonotype with many counts. V usage is TRBV9 and J usage is TRBJ2-3, with D possibly matching TRBD1 (6 bases). This CDR3 is built from 15 residues. Trimming took off 4 bases at V and 5 bases at J, with 17 bases between the two ends. Germline V gene data show CDR1 as SGDLS and CDR2 as YYNGEE. The CDR3 DNA follows: TGTGCCAGCAGCCCAGAAGGACAGCACCTAGATACGCAGTATTTT. It is translated as CASSPEGQHLDTQYF.

This clonotype was seen ten or more times. The rearrangement uses TRBV7-2 and TRBJ1-5; D uncertain. CDR1 SGHTA and CDR2 FQGNSA come from the germline V gene. There are 16 residues in the CDR3. Trimming shortened V by 4 bases and J by 3 bases, and 16 bases separated the two germline ends. CDR3 residues: CASSYGMIRANQPQHF. CDR3 bases: TGTGCCAGCAGCTACGGGATGATCCGAGCCAATCAGCCCCAGCATTTT.

In this sample, this clonotype turned up many times. V is TRBV7-2 and J is TRBJ1-2, with D perhaps matching TRBD1 (5 bases). Germline assignment: CDR1 SGHTA and CDR2 FQGNSA. This CDR3 has 14 residues. Trimming took off 2 bases at V and 8 bases at J, with 15 bases between the two ends. The CDR3 DNA follows: TGTGCCAGCAGCTTAACATCAGGGATGGACGGCTACACCTTC. Protein: CASSLTSGMDGYTF.

The rearrangement uses TRBV14 and TRBJ2-2; TRBD1 agrees at 7 bases. Trimming cost V 4 bases and J 4 bases; bases outside gene matches: 6. In germline, CDR1 is SGHDN, CDR2 FVKESK. The CDR3 loop spans 15 amino acids. For the CDR3, the DNA is TGTGCCAGCAGCCTCCGGACAGGCTTCACCGGGGAGCTGTTTTTT. Translation: CASSLRTGFTGELFF.

This clonotype was seen ten or more times. The rearrangement links TRBV30 to TRBJ1-2; TRBD1 matches at 9 bases. After removal of 1 base from V and 8 bases from J, the junction contained 11 bases not matched to a gene. In germline, CDR1 is GTSNPN, CDR2 SVGIG (reference sequence). This CDR3 has 15 amino acids. CDR3 amino acids: CAWSANRDRAFGYTF. Here the CDR3 DNA reads TGTGCCTGGAGTGCAAACAGGGACAGGGCTTTCGGCTACACCTTC.

This clonotype occurred many times. V usage is TRBV12-3 or TRBV12-4 and J usage is TRBJ1-1; tentatively, D is TRBD1 (6 bases). This CDR3 is built from 14 residues. With 7 bases removed from V and 2 bases from J, the gap between germline ends came to 14 bases. CDR3 in DNA: TGTGCCAGCACCTCGAGGGGGAGTAACACTGAAGCTTTCTTT. Translating it yields CASTSRGSNTEAFF.

This clonotype was observed at least ten times. J is TRBJ2-1 and V is TRBV20-1; tentative D call: TRBD2 (5 bases). The germline gives CDR1 DFQATT, CDR2 SNEGSKA (reference sequence). The V gene lost 5 bases and the J gene lost 6 bases, with 14 bases spanning the gap. CDR3 length equals 13 residues. The CDR3 loop is CSAPLGGFNEQFF. The CDR3 DNA reads TGCAGTGCTCCCCTTGGAGGTTTCAATGAGCAGTTCTTC.

The chain combines TRBV6-6 with TRBJ2-2, with D unclear. This CDR3 spans 14 amino acids. Trimming pared 3 bases from V and 4 bases from J, leaving 9 bases between. The V gene's germline CDR1 is MNHNY and CDR2 SVGAGI (reference sequence). This CDR3 is CASSYVPGTGELFF. CDR3 bases: TGTGCCAGCAGTTATGTCCCAGGCACCGGGGAGCTGTTTTTT.

This clonotype showed up many times. The V and J genes are TRBV5-5 and TRBJ1-5; D not certain. Trimming cost V 0 bases and J 5 bases, with 15 bases left between them. The CDR3 totals 16 residues. Looked up from germline, CDR1 is SGHKS and CDR2 is YYEKEE (reference sequence). This CDR3 reads CASSLGWRERYQPQHF. CDR3 bases: TGTGCCAGCAGCTTGGGTTGGAGGGAGAGGTATCAGCCCCAGCATTTT.